Listed here are 25 T cell receptor beta chains from one sample, sequenced in a study of blood T cell repertoires in COVID-19. The data were produced by immunoSEQ multiplex PCR, yet TCRdb's version contains in-frame clones alone and is incomplete. The data contain 250,000 to 400,000 clones, roughly 84% of them singletons. The sequencing input was peripheral blood. Receptor source: a man in his forties or fifties with active or convalescent COVID-19.

The rearrangement uses TRBV30 and TRBJ2-7, with TRBD2 as a possible D gene (6 bases). Germline loops: CDR1 GTSNPN, CDR2 SVGIG (reference sequence). Trimming removed 2 bases at V and 7 bases at J, with 9 bases between. This CDR3 comprises 11 residues. In DNA, the CDR3 is TGTGCCTGGAGTCCCAGCGGGGAGCAGTACTTC. This codes for CAWSPSGEQYF.

The V call is TRBV2, the J call TRBJ1-1, with TRBD1 matching over 9 bases. The CDR3 covers 14 residues. CDR1 SNHLY and CDR2 FYNNEI come from the germline V gene. V gave up 6 bases and J gave up 1 base; unmatched junction bases: 3. CDR3: CASSVQGANTEAFF. CDR3 bases: TGTGCCAGCAGCGTACAGGGGGCGAACACTGAAGCTTTCTTT.

A word on this clone: The same CDR3 is also encoded by other DNA sequences in this sample. The genes are TRBV5-1 and TRBJ2-5; TRBD2 might be the D (5 bases). The V end was cut by 0 bases, the J end by 3 bases, with 9 bases between. The CDR3 totals 14 residues. Germline V gene sequence: CDR1 SGHRS, CDR2 YFSETQ. The CDR3 DNA reads TGCGCCAGCAGCTTGGAGAGGGCAGAAGAGACCCAGTACTTC. It specifies CASSLERAEETQYF. Full variable domain (outside the CDR3, taken from reference TRBV5-1 and TRBJ2-5): KAGVTQTPRYLIKTRGQQVTLSCSPISGHRSVSWYQQTPGQGLQFLFEYFSETQRNKGNFPGRFSGRQFSNSRSEMNVSTLELGDSALYLCASSLERAEETQYFGPGTRLLVL.

The gene calls are TRBV2 and TRBJ1-2; 9 nucleotides line up with TRBD1. The CDR3 runs 15 residues. The germline gives CDR1 SNHLY, CDR2 FYNNEI. The V segment lost 4 bases and the J segment 4 bases; nucleotides outside the gene matches: 7. The CDR3 coding sequence is TGTGCCAGCAGTGTGCGACAGGGGGTTGGCTATGGCTACACCTTC. This translates into CASSVRQGVGYGYTF.

The rearrangement joins TRBV6-5 to TRBJ2-7; 8 bases align to TRBD1. This CDR3 comprises 12 residues. CDR1 is MNHEY and CDR2 is SVGAGI in the germline V gene. J lost 6 bases, V lost 6 bases, and 4 bases had no gene match. CDR3 sequence reads: CASRPGTGEQYF. The CDR3 coding sequence is TGTGCCAGCAGACCCGGGACAGGCGAGCAGTACTTC.

The chain links TRBV29-1 to TRBJ1-1; D not resolved. The CDR3 runs to 13 residues. V lost 6 bases and J 7 bases, leaving 18 bases between the germline ends. Germline lookup yields CDR1 SQVTM and CDR2 ANQGSEA. The CDR3 bases are TGCAGCGTGGTGGGAGAACTTAGTCTTGAAGCTTTCTTT. Residues: CSVVGELSLEAFF.

The chain combines TRBV19 with TRBJ2-7, with TRBD1 identical over 9 bases. J gave up 5 bases and V 5 bases, and 10 bases lay outside the gene matches. The CDR3 has 15 amino acids. Germline V gene data show CDR1 as LNHDA and CDR2 as SQIVND (reference sequence). The CDR3 DNA follows: TGTGCCAGTAGTCCTCTCGGGACAGGGTACCACGAGCAGTACTTC. Protein sequence: CASSPLGTGYHEQYF.

This chain links TRBV19 with TRBJ1-3; weak D call: TRBD1 (5 bases). The germline CDR1 and CDR2 sequences are LNHDA and SQIVND (reference sequence). CDR3 size: 16 residues. The V and J ends lost 5 bases and 0 bases respectively, with 14 bases between them. The chain's CDR3 is CASSPTGASSGNTIYF. CDR3 DNA sequence: TGTGCCAGTAGTCCTACAGGAGCTAGCTCTGGAAACACCATATATTTT.

V and J are TRBV6-2 or TRBV6-3 and TRBJ1-2; 10 bases are a match to TRBD1. Unmatched junction bases numbered 9, after V lost 5 bases and J lost 6 bases. Germline CDR1 reads MNHEY; CDR2 reads SVGEGT. This CDR3 has 15 residues. The CDR3 loop reads CASSPTGGAWDGYTF. CDR3 in DNA: TGTGCCAGCAGTCCGACAGGGGGCGCTTGGGATGGCTACACCTTC.

The rearrangement uses TRBV19 and TRBJ1-5; TRBD1 aligns across 7 bases. The CDR3 loop spans 13 amino acids. The V and J ends lost 1 base and 7 bases, in that order; junction bases with no gene match: 1. Per the germline V gene, CDR1 is LNHDA and CDR2 is SQIVND (reference sequence). The CDR3 DNA reads TGTGCCAGTAGTATAGTACAGGGGCAGCCCCAGCATTTT. Translated, it gives CASSIVQGQPQHF.

The CDR3 DNA reads as TGTGCCAGCAGTTACCCGGGACAGAGCTCCTACGAGCAGTACTTC. As protein: CASSYPGQSSYEQYF. The chain employs TRBV6-5 and TRBJ2-7, with TRBD1 matching over 7 bases. Germline V lookup: CDR1 MNHEY, CDR2 SVGAGI. This CDR3 is 15 amino acids long. V lost 2 bases to trimming and J lost 0 bases; unmatched junction nucleotides: 4.

Only one count was recorded for this clone. The V gene is TRBV29-1, the J gene TRBJ1-2, with D possibly matching TRBD1 (6 bases). Trimming left V 4 bases short and J 8 bases short, with 11 bases between. This CDR3 contains 11 residues. Germline V lookup: CDR1 SQVTM, CDR2 ANQGSEA. CDR3 region: CSVGQGSGYTF. The CDR3 nucleotides read TGCAGCGTTGGGCAGGGGAGCGGCTACACCTTC.

This chain joins TRBV7-2 and TRBJ1-1; maybe TRBD1 (5 bases). Germline V gene lookup returns CDR1 SGHTA and CDR2 FQGNSA. The length of the CDR3 is 15 residues. Trimming removed 0 bases at V and 6 bases at J, with 14 bases between. CDR3 protein: CASSLAVEQVSEAFF. As DNA, the CDR3 is TGTGCCAGCAGCTTAGCTGTCGAACAGGTCTCTGAAGCTTTCTTT.

This chain uses TRBV20-1 with TRBJ1-2; no definite D call. The germline V and J ends were trimmed by 3 bases and 7 bases, with 15 bases remaining between them. The germline gives CDR1 DFQATT, CDR2 SNEGSKA (reference sequence). The CDR3 spans 13 residues. CDR3 nucleotide sequence: TGCAGTGCTAGTGAGGAATTCGGGAGTGGCTACACCTTC. It yields the protein CSASEEFGSGYTF.

The J gene is TRBJ2-2, the V gene TRBV25-1, with TRBD2 identical over 13 bases. The CDR3 is made up of 16 amino acids. The trim removed 5 bases at V and 8 bases at J, leaving 8 bases unmatched. Germline V CDR1 and CDR2: MGHDK, SYGVNS. In nucleotides, the CDR3 is TGTGCCAGCAGTAAGACTAGCGGGAGGCAGGGAGGGGAGCTGTTTTTT. It specifies CASSKTSGRQGGELFF.

This chain joins TRBV6-5 and TRBJ1-1, with D possibly matching TRBD1 (6 bases). Germline assignment: CDR1 MNHEY and CDR2 SVGAGI. Trimming removed 4 bases from V and 3 bases from J, with 12 bases in between. The CDR3 length is 14 residues. In DNA form, the CDR3 reads TGTGCCAGCAGTTCTACCGCAGGGGACACTGAAGCTTTCTTT. Its protein product is CASSSTAGDTEAFF.

The V and J genes are TRBV4-1 and TRBJ2-2; D is possibly TRBD2 (6 bases). This CDR3 has 17 residues. The V end was cut by 4 bases, the J end by 0 bases, with 15 bases between. Germline V lookup: CDR1 MGHRA, CDR2 YSYEKL. CDR3 DNA sequence: TGCGCCAGCAGCCCTAGCGAGGGGCGGGCGAACACCGGGGAGCTGTTTTTT. It translates to CASSPSEGRANTGELFF.

This rearrangement joins TRBV4-2 to TRBJ1-2; 9 positions match TRBD1. The CDR3 covers 15 residues. Germline V gene sequence: CDR1 LGHNA, CDR2 YNFKEQ. The V and J ends lost 0 bases and 4 bases, in that order; junction bases with no gene match: 3. DNA for the CDR3: TGTGCCAGCAGCCAAGAGGTGACAGGGGGCTATGGCTACACCTTC. Translated, it gives CASSQEVTGGYGYTF.

As to this clone: The same CDR3 can be traced to other DNA sequences in this sample. The CDR3 DNA reads as TGTGCCAGCAGCGTATCCATGAACACTGAAGCTTTCTTT. Protein product: CASSVSMNTEAFF. The chain employs TRBV9 and TRBJ1-1; D not resolved. Per germline, CDR1 SGDLS and CDR2 YYNGEE. The CDR3 has 13 amino acids. V gave up 1 base and J gave up 0 bases, with 4 bases separating them.

The count of this clone is one. The sample has other DNA sequences that encode this CDR3 too. This chain joins TRBV5-6 and TRBJ2-7; 7 bases fit TRBD1. CDR3 length: 14 residues. The V segment lost 0 bases and the J segment 4 bases; nucleotides outside the gene matches: 4. The V gene's germline CDR1 is SGHDT and CDR2 YYEEEE. The CDR3 loop reads CASSLGQGRYEQYF. CDR3 nucleotide sequence: TGTGCCAGCAGCTTGGGACAGGGCAGATACGAGCAGTACTTC. Variable domain in full (rest from reference TRBV5-6 and TRBJ2-7): DAGVTQSPTHLIKTRGQQVTLRCSPKSGHDTVSWYQQALGQGPQFIFQYYEEEERQRGNFPDRFSGHQFPNYSSELNVNALLLGDSALYLCASSLGQGRYEQYFGPGTRLTVT.

This clone was found a few times. The genes are TRBV4-3 and TRBJ1-5; 8 bases fit TRBD1. V shed 4 bases, J shed 5 bases, and the junction held 4 bases outside the gene matches. From germline, CDR1 is LGHNA and CDR2 YSLEER. The CDR3 totals 14 residues. The CDR3: CASSPGQGYQPQHF. Here the CDR3 DNA reads TGCGCCAGCAGCCCCGGACAGGGATATCAGCCCCAGCATTTT.

The gene calls are TRBV5-1 and TRBJ1-2; D may be TRBD1 (5 bases). This CDR3 contains 15 residues. Trimming pared 2 bases from V and 2 bases from J, leaving 13 bases between. Germline CDR1 and CDR2: SGHRS and YFSETQ. This CDR3 reads CASSLGVFGNYGYTF. CDR3 bases: TGCGCCAGCAGCTTAGGGGTCTTTGGGAACTATGGCTACACCTTC.

This chain joins TRBV28 and TRBJ1-3, with TRBD1 matching 8 bases. With V trimmed by 6 bases and J by 8 bases, 3 bases remained unmatched. Germline V gene lookup returns CDR1 MDHEN and CDR2 SYDVKM. The CDR3 runs to 12 residues. The chain's CDR3 is CASSPDRDTIYF. CDR3 DNA: TGTGCCAGCAGCCCGGACAGGGACACCATATATTTT.

CDR3 sequence (DNA): TGTGCCACCAGTGACGGGAGCCGGAACTCTGGAAACACCATATATTTT. Its translation: CATSDGSRNSGNTIYF. The V gene is TRBV24-1, the J gene TRBJ1-3; no clear D. This CDR3 is 16 amino acids long. V lost 4 bases and J 0 bases, leaving 12 bases between the germline ends. Looked up from germline, CDR1 is KGHDR and CDR2 is SFDVKD.

The chain joins TRBV19 to TRBJ1-5; perhaps TRBD1 as D (5 bases). V was trimmed by 5 bases and J by 7 bases, leaving 18 bases between them. Germline V gene sequence: CDR1 LNHDA, CDR2 SQIVND (reference sequence). This CDR3 spans 15 amino acids. CDR3 sequence (DNA): TGTGCCAGTAGTCCCCCGGGACTCTCAACCCAGCCCCAGCATTTT. Translation gives CASSPPGLSTQPQHF.